Listed below are T cell receptor beta chains from one sample, sequenced in a study of CD8+ T cells in alopecia areata. Clones were sequenced by immunoSEQ multiplex PCR, and TCRdb holds only the in-frame ones, with some missing. The sample records about 180,000 clones, 40% to 55% being singletons. The starting material was CD8+ T cells sorted from blood, obtained at approximately week 52, from a patient treated with tofacitinib. The receptor set was obtained from a human donor with alopecia areata. The CDR3 runs from the conserved cysteine through the conserved F or W. The order of the fields is clone size, D gene, J gene, V gene, CDR3 DNA, CDR3 protein. D genes are given only for firm matches. The size entry is marked missing in some rows and otherwise reads once, few, many or a size class.

few	-	TRBJ2-1	TRBV6-5	TGTGCCAGCAGTTACAGGAATGAGCAGTTCTTC	CASSYRNEQFF
-	TRBD1	TRBJ2-7	TRBV6-1	TGTGCCAGCAGTTCGGACAGGCTGAGCGACGAGCAGTACTTC	CASSSDRLSDEQYF
-	TRBD1	TRBJ2-7	TRBV13	TGTGCCAGCAGCCCCCGACAGGGTTCCTACGAGCAGTACTTC	CASSPRQGSYEQYF
few	TRBD1	TRBJ1-2	TRBV7-2	TGTGCCAGCAGCTGGACCGGGACAGGTGACTATGGCTACACCTTC	CASSWTGTGDYGYTF
-	TRBD2	TRBJ2-7	TRBV29-1	TGCAGCGTTGAAACGGTAGCGGGGGGCTCCTACGAGCAGTACTTC	CSVETVAGGSYEQYF
-	-	TRBJ2-7	TRBV6-5	TGTGCCAGCAGTCCAACCTCCTACGAGCAGTACTTC	CASSPTSYEQYF
-	-	TRBJ1-1	TRBV7-9	TGTGCCAGCTGGGGAGGGACTGAAGCTTTCTTT	CASWGGTEAFF
once	-	TRBJ2-7	TRBV9	TGTGCCAGCAGCCCCCCCGGCGGACCTTGGGGGAACGAGCAGTACTTC	CASSPPGGPWGNEQYF
few	-	TRBJ2-4	TRBV13	TGTGCCAGCAGCGCGCCGGGGTTCACGGGGAACATTCAGTACTTC	CASSAPGFTGNIQYF
-	TRBD1	TRBJ2-7	TRBV7-9	TGTGCCAGCAGCCGGGACAGCTCCTACGAGCAGTACTTC	CASSRDSSYEQYF
once	-	TRBJ2-1	TRBV6-5	TGTGCCAGTCGCAAGGTGGGGACTTGGGATGAGCAGTTCTTC	CASRKVGTWDEQFF
-	TRBD2	TRBJ2-7	TRBV29-1	TGCAGCGCCCTCGGGGGGTCCTACGAGCAGTACTTC	CSALGGSYEQYF
few	-	TRBJ1-5	TRBV29-1	TGCAGCGTGGCCAACGGGACGGCGGGTTATCAGCCCCAGCATTTT	CSVANGTAGYQPQHF
-	TRBD1	TRBJ2-1	TRBV6-5	TGTGCCAGCAGTTACTACGGGACAGGGTTTTATGAGCAGTTCTTC	CASSYYGTGFYEQFF
few	-	TRBJ2-2	TRBV6-5	TGTGCCAGCAGTTACGAAGGACAGCCCGGGGAGCTGTTTTTT	CASSYEGQPGELFF
-	-	TRBJ2-1	TRBV15	TGTGCCACCAGCAGAGATGAGAGTTTCGTCCACAATGAGCAGTTCTTC	CATSRDESFVHNEQFF
-	-	TRBJ1-1	TRBV16	TGTGCCAGCAGCCAATCGGACCTCATGAACACTGAAGCTTTCTTT	CASSQSDLMNTEAFF
few	-	TRBJ2-7	TRBV7-9	TGTGCCAGCAGCTTAGATGGCGAGCAGTACTTC	CASSLDGEQYF
-	-	TRBJ2-3	TRBV27	TGTGCCAGCAGCGACTACACAGATACGCAGTATTTT	CASSDYTDTQYF
-	-	TRBJ1-1	TRBV27	TGTGCTTCCCGGGGCCTAGGGCCTGAAGCTTTCTTT	CASRGLGPEAFF
-	-	TRBJ1-1	TRBV30	TGTGCCTGGAATGAGGGGACTGAAGCTTTCTTT	CAWNEGTEAFF
once	-	TRBJ2-6	TRBV7-9	TGTGCCAGCACCGCACCTGGTGGGGCCAACGTCCTGACTTTC	CASTAPGGANVLTF
-	-	TRBJ2-7	TRBV2	TGTGCTCGCACCCTCAGTTCGACAGCCCAAGTTCCGTACTTC	CARTLSSTAQVPYF
-	-	TRBJ2-5	TRBV14	TGTGCCAGCAGCCAAGGGGTAGAGACCCAGTACTTC	CASSQGVETQYF
once	TRBD1	TRBJ1-1	TRBV4-1	TGCGCCAGCAGCCATCGGACAGGGGGCGGGGACACTGAAGCTTTCTTT	CASSHRTGGGDTEAFF
-	-	TRBJ2-7	TRBV30	TGTGCCTTGAGGGGGGGCTCCTACGAGCAGTACTTC	CALRGGSYEQYF
-	-	TRBJ2-4	TRBV30	TGTGCCTGGGGGGAAACCAAAAACATTCAGTACTTC	CAWGETKNIQYF
-	-	TRBJ1-3	TRBV4-2	TGTGCCAGCAGCCAGGGTGGAAACACCATATATTTT	CASSQGGNTIYF
few	-	TRBJ1-1	TRBV30	TGTGCCTGGAGTCCTTTAGGGAGTGGGACTGAAGCTTTCTTT	CAWSPLGSGTEAFF
few	-	TRBJ1-1	TRBV29-1	TGCAGCCTCCTCCCGGGAGACCTCGTCACTGAAGCTTTCTTT	CSLLPGDLVTEAFF
-	-	TRBJ1-5	TRBV4-1	TGCGCCAGCAGCCAAGTGACAGGTTCCAATCAGCCCCAGCATTTT	CASSQVTGSNQPQHF
few	TRBD2	TRBJ2-1	TRBV29-1	TGCAGCGTGTGGCGGGGGGGCGATGAGCAGTTCTTC	CSVWRGGDEQFF
-	-	TRBJ2-7	TRBV13	TGTGCCAGCAGCCCCGGCGGGGTTCCCTACGAGCAGTACTTC	CASSPGGVPYEQYF
-	TRBD2	TRBJ2-1	TRBV13	TGTGCCAGCAGCTTTACGACTAGCCTGAGGAATGAGCAGTTCTTC	CASSFTTSLRNEQFF
-	TRBD1	TRBJ1-1	TRBV7-8	TGTGCCAGCAGCCACCCGGGACAGGGTGGTATCCACACTGAAGCTTTCTTT	CASSHPGQGGIHTEAFF
-	-	TRBJ1-5	TRBV10-3	TGTGCCATCAACTCGGAGAGGGACAATCAGCCCCAGCATTTT	CAINSERDNQPQHF
-	-	TRBJ1-5	TRBV15	TGTGCCACCTCACGGAGCAATCAGCCCCAGCATTTT	CATSRSNQPQHF
-	-	TRBJ1-1	TRBV30	TGTGCCTGCGCGGGACCCCATTATGAAGCTTTCTTT	CACAGPHYEAFF
few	-	TRBJ1-2	TRBV30	TGTGCCTGGAGTTTTCGGGCAGTTATTGAGAGAGGCTACACCTTC	CAWSFRAVIERGYTF
-	-	TRBJ1-2	TRBV5-4	TGTGCCAGCAGCTTGGACCAGGGGACCTATGGCTACACCTTC	CASSLDQGTYGYTF
-	-	TRBJ2-6	TRBV2	TGTGCCAGCAGGACAGAGCCTGGGGCCAACGTCCTGACTTTC	CASRTEPGANVLTF
-	TRBD2	TRBJ2-1	TRBV9	TGTGCCAGCAGCGTTCTTGGGACTAGCGGGGGGAGGTACAATGAGCAGTTCTTC	CASSVLGTSGGRYNEQFF
-	TRBD1	TRBJ2-2	TRBV30	TGTGCCTGGGGGCCCACAGGGGAGCACGGGGAGCTGTTTTTT	CAWGPTGEHGELFF
few	TRBD1	TRBJ1-1	TRBV11-2	TGTGCCAGCAGCTTAACAGACAGGGGCACTGAAGCTTTCTTT	CASSLTDRGTEAFF
-	-	TRBJ2-7	TRBV9	TGTGCCAGCAGCGTTAACCCCCTCGACGAGCAGTACTTC	CASSVNPLDEQYF
once	TRBD2	TRBJ2-3	TRBV5-1	TGCGCCAGCGCAGGACTAGCGGGGGCCGAAGATACGCAGTATTTT	CASAGLAGAEDTQYF
-	-	TRBJ1-2	TRBV27	TGTGCCAGCAGTTTAAGAGGGGAAGGTGGCTACACCTTC	CASSLRGEGGYTF
few	-	TRBJ2-1	TRBV15	TGTGCCACCAGCAGAGGTGGGCTTGAGCAGTTCTTC	CATSRGGLEQFF
few	TRBD1	TRBJ1-1	TRBV10-3	TGTGCCATCAGTGTCGCGGACAGGGGTGGGACTGAAGCTTTCTTT	CAISVADRGGTEAFF
-	-	TRBJ2-7	TRBV7-4	TGTGCCAGCAGCTTTGGTGGGACCCCGGCCGAGCAGTACTTC	CASSFGGTPAEQYF
few	-	TRBJ2-5	TRBV30	TGTGCCTGGAGTTTAGGGACGGCGAGGGAGACCCAGTACTTC	CAWSLGTARETQYF
-	-	TRBJ1-6	TRBV30	TGTGCCTGGAGTGTTACCCAGGGATATAATTCACCCCTCCACTTT	CAWSVTQGYNSPLHF
once	TRBD1	TRBJ1-2	TRBV5-6	TGTGCCAGCAGCCCGGGGGACAGACAGGGTTACACCTTC	CASSPGDRQGYTF
-	-	TRBJ2-5	TRBV7-3	TGTGCCAGCAGCTTAAATGGACTACACCAAGAGACCCAGTACTTC	CASSLNGLHQETQYF
-	-	TRBJ2-7	TRBV11-2	TGTGCCAGCAGCCCCCCTCAGGCTTACGAGCAGTACTTC	CASSPPQAYEQYF
-	-	TRBJ1-1	TRBV19	TGTGCCAGTAGTATGGACCTGTACAAGGCTGAAGCTTTCTTT	CASSMDLYKAEAFF
-	-	TRBJ1-2	TRBV6-1	TGTGCCAACCAGGAACCTAACTATGGCTACACCTTC	CANQEPNYGYTF
few	TRBD1	TRBJ2-2	TRBV5-1	TGCGCCAGCAAAAGACAGGGGGCGAACACCGGGGAGCTGTTTTTT	CASKRQGANTGELFF
few	-	TRBJ1-4	TRBV5-1	TGCGCCAGCAGCCCGGGAGGAAGAAATGAAAAACTGTTTTTT	CASSPGGRNEKLFF
many	-	TRBJ2-3	TRBV29-1	TGCAGCGTTGAAGATCTCGAGAGGGAAAGAGATACGCAGTATTTT	CSVEDLERERDTQYF